The rows below give T cell receptor beta chains drawn from one sample of a study of T cell responses to AZD1222 COVID-19 vaccine. Generated by immunoSEQ multiplex PCR, the TCRdb table keeps only in-frame clones and is missing some. The sample lists tens of thousands of clones; around 90% were seen once. The specimen comprised peripheral blood, sampled on day 0 of AZD1222 vaccination. These receptors all stem from an adult in good health. CDR3s include the opening cysteine and the closing phenylalanine or tryptophan. The D gene is left open where the match is weak.

d_gene: NA
v_gene: TRBV5-1
j_gene: TRBJ2-7
CDR3nt: TGCGCCAGCAGCTTACCCACTAGCAGTGGGGACGAGCAGTACTTC
CDR3aa: CASSLPTSSGDEQYF

d_gene: NA
v_gene: TRBV11-2
j_gene: TRBJ2-7
CDR3nt: TGTGCCAGCAGCTTAGGTCAGCTTCTGGATCTGCAGTACTTC
CDR3aa: CASSLGQLLDLQYF

d_gene: NA
v_gene: TRBV5-1
j_gene: TRBJ2-1
CDR3nt: TGCGCCAGCAGCCCCAGTCTGGGGACGGTATCCTACAATGAGCAGTTCTTC
CDR3aa: CASSPSLGTVSYNEQFF

d_gene: NA
v_gene: TRBV24-1
j_gene: TRBJ2-1
CDR3nt: TGTGCCACCAGTGATGGTAGCGGTTCCTACAATGAGCAGTTCTTC
CDR3aa: CATSDGSGSYNEQFF

d_gene: TRBD1
v_gene: TRBV6-5
j_gene: TRBJ2-1
CDR3nt: TGTGCCAGCACCCCTGGACAGGGGGTAAGGTTCTTC
CDR3aa: CASTPGQGVRFF

d_gene: NA
v_gene: TRBV5-6
j_gene: TRBJ2-5
CDR3nt: TGTGCCAGCAGCTTGGGGGGTAGACAGTTCCAAGAGACCCAGTACTTC
CDR3aa: CASSLGGRQFQETQYF

d_gene: NA
v_gene: TRBV6-5
j_gene: TRBJ1-2
CDR3nt: TGTGCCAGCAGCCGGGACGGGTTAAACTATGGCTACACCTTC
CDR3aa: CASSRDGLNYGYTF

d_gene: TRBD1
v_gene: TRBV15
j_gene: TRBJ1-1
CDR3nt: TGTGCCACCAGCAGACCTGGACAGGGAGACACTGAAGCTTTCTTT
CDR3aa: CATSRPGQGDTEAFF

d_gene: NA
v_gene: TRBV12-3/TRBV12-4
j_gene: TRBJ1-1
CDR3nt: TGTGCCAGCAGTATGAACACTGAAGCTTTCTTT
CDR3aa: CASSMNTEAFF

d_gene: NA
v_gene: TRBV5-1
j_gene: TRBJ2-1
CDR3nt: TGCGCCAGCAGCTTGGTCGGGAGCAATGAGCAGTTCTTC
CDR3aa: CASSLVGSNEQFF

d_gene: NA
v_gene: TRBV12-3/TRBV12-4
j_gene: TRBJ1-1
CDR3nt: TGTGCCAGCAATTTAGCCCCGAACACTGAAGCTTTCTTT
CDR3aa: CASNLAPNTEAFF

d_gene: TRBD2
v_gene: TRBV19
j_gene: TRBJ2-3
CDR3nt: TGTGCCAGTCGAACACTAGCGGGGCCCACAGATACGCAGTATTTT
CDR3aa: CASRTLAGPTDTQYF

d_gene: NA
v_gene: TRBV7-3
j_gene: TRBJ1-1
CDR3nt: TGTGCCAGCAGCTTAACAGGGGGCACTGAAGCTTTCTTT
CDR3aa: CASSLTGGTEAFF

d_gene: TRBD1
v_gene: TRBV7-2
j_gene: TRBJ1-2
CDR3nt: TGTGCCAGCAGCTCCTCCGGGACAGGGGGTTTCTATGGCTACACCTTC
CDR3aa: CASSSSGTGGFYGYTF

d_gene: NA
v_gene: TRBV29-1
j_gene: TRBJ2-7
CDR3nt: TGCAGCGTTGAGGACAGTGGTTCTGGCTACGAGCAGTACTTC
CDR3aa: CSVEDSGSGYEQYF